Detailed here is one TCR beta chain. These data come from a study of tumour-infiltrating T cells in Burkitt lymphoma. Study details: Survival, overall and progression-free, tracked with productive clonality.

TCRdb's copy holds only in-frame clones and misses some; the assay was immunoSEQ multiplex PCR. The sample has 15,000 to 20,000 clones; about 77% are singletons. The CDR3 covers 15 residues. The V end was cut by 4 bases, the J end by 2 bases, with 12 bases between. Per the germline V gene, CDR1 is SGHRS and CDR2 is YFSETQ. The sample taken for sequencing was tumor tissue. This TCR was sampled from a human donor with diffuse large B-cell lymphoma. This chain connects TRBV5-1 to TRBJ1-4; D ambiguous. This CDR3 reads CASSASGTTNEKLFF. For the CDR3, the DNA is TGCGCCAGCAGCGCATCAGGTACCACTAATGAAAAACTGTTTTTT.